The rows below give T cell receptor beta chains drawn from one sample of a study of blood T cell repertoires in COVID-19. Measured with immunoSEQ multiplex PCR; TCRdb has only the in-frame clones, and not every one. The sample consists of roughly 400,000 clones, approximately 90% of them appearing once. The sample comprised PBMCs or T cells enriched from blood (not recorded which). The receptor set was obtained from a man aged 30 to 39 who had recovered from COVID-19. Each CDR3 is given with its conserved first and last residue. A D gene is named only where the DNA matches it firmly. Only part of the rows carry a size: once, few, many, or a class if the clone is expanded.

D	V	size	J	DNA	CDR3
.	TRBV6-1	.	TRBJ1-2	TGTGCCAGCAGTGAATCAAGGGGGTTTGGCTATGGCTACACCTTC	CASSESRGFGYGYTF
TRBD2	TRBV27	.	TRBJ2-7	TGTGCCACCCCCGGACTAGCGGGCGTCCTCTCCTACGAGCAGTACTTC	CATPGLAGVLSYEQYF
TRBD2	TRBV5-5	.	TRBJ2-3	TGTGCCAGCAGCTTGGATCGGCTAGCGGGAATCCGAGATACGCAGTATTTT	CASSLDRLAGIRDTQYF
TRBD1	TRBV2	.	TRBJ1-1	TGTGCCAGCAGTGTCGAGGGGGCCGACACTGAAGCTTTCTTT	CASSVEGADTEAFF
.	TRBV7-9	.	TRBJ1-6	TGTGCCAGCAGCCAAGGGAGGTTGGATTCACCCCTCCACTTT	CASSQGRLDSPLHF
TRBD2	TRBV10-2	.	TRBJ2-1	TGCGCCACCCGGACTAGCGGGAGCAAGCATGAGCAGTTCTTC	CATRTSGSKHEQFF
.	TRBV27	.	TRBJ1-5	TGTGCCAGCAGTGCAGGTCCCTATAGCAATCAGCCCCAGCATTTT	CASSAGPYSNQPQHF
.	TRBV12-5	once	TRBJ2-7	TGTGCTAGTGGTTCGGGACAAATAAACTACGAGCAGTACTTC	CASGSGQINYEQYF
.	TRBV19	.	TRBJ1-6	TGTGCCAGTAGTATAATAGGCGACTTACCGGGGAATTCACCCCTCCACTTT	CASSIIGDLPGNSPLHF
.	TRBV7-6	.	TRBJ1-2	TGTGCCAGCAGCGAAGGGGAGGGCAGTTTACCCTATGGCTACACCTTC	CASSEGEGSLPYGYTF
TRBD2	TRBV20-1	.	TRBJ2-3	TGCAGTGCTAGTGGAGCGGGAGTTAGCACAGATACGCAGTATTTT	CSASGAGVSTDTQYF
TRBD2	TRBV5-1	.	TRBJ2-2	TGCGCCAGCAGCTTGGCGGGACTAGTATCGCTGTTTTTT	CASSLAGLVSLFF
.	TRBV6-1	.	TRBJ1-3	TGTGCCAGCAGTGAAGTCGGGGGGCCGCTCTCTGGAAACACCATATATTTT	CASSEVGGPLSGNTIYF
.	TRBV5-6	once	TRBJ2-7	TGTGCCAGCAGCTTGGAGGGAGGGGGTTACGAGCAGTACTTC	CASSLEGGGYEQYF
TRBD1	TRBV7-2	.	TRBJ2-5	TGTGCCAGCAGCTTTGGGGACAGGGCACAAGAGACCCAGTACTTC	CASSFGDRAQETQYF
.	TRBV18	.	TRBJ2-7	TGTGCCAGCTCACCAGGGGGCTCCTTCGGGTACGAGCAGTACTTC	CASSPGGSFGYEQYF
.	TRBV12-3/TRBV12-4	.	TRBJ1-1	TGTGCCAGCAGTTTCCTGGCCTCTGAAGCTTTCTTT	CASSFLASEAFF
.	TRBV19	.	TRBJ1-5	TGTGCCAGTAGTGCCACAGGTCCCTATCAGCCCCAGCATTTT	CASSATGPYQPQHF